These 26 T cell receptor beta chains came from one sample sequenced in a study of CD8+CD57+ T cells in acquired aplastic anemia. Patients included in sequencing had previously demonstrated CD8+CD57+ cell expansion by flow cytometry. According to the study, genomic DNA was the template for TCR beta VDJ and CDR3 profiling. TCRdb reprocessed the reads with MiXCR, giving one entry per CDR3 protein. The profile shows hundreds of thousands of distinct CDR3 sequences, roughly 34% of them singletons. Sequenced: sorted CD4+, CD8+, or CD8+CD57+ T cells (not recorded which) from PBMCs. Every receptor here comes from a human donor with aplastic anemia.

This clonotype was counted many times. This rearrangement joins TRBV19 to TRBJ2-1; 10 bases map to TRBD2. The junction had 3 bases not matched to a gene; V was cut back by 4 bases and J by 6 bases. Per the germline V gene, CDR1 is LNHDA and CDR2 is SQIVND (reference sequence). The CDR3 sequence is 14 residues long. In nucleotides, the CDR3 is TGTGCCAGTAGTAATCGACTAGCGGGCAATGAGCAGTTCTTC. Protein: CASSNRLAGNEQFF.

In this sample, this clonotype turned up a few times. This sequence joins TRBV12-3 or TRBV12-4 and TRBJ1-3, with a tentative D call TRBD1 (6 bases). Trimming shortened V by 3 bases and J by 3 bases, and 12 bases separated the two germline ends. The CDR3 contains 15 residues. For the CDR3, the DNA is TGTGCCAGCAGTTTGTTGGGGGCGGTTGGAAACACCATATATTTT. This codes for CASSLLGAVGNTIYF.

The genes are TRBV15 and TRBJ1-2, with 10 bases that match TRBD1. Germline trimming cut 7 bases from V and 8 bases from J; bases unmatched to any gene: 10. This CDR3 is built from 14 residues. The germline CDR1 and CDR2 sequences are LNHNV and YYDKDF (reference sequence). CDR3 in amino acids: CATTPGQGRRGYTF. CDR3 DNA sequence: TGTGCCACCACCCCGGGACAGGGGAGGAGAGGCTACACCTTC.

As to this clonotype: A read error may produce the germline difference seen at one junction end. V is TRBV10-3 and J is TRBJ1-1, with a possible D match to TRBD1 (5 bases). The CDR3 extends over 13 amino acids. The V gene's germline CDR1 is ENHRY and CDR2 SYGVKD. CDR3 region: CASSSGYPTEAFF. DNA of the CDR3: TGTGCCAGCAGTTCAGGGTACCCCACTGAAGCTTTCTTT.

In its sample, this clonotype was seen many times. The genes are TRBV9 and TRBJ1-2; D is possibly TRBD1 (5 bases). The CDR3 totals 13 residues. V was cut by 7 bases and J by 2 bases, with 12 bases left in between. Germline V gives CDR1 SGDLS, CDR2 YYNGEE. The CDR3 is CASARDGNYGYTF. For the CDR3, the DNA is TGTGCCAGCGCCCGGGACGGGAACTATGGCTACACCTTC.

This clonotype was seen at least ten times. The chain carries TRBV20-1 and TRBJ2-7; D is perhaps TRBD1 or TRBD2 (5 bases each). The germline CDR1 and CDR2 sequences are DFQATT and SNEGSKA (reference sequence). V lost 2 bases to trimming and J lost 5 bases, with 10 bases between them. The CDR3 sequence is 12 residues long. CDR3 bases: TGCAGTGCTAGACAGGGAGATAACGAGCAGTACTTC. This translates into CSARQGDNEQYF.

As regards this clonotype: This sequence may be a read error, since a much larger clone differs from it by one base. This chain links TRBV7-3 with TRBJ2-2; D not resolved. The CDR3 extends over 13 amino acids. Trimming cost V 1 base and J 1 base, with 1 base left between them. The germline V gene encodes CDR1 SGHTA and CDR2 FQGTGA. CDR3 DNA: TGTGCCAGCAGCTTAATGAACACCGGGGAGCTGTTTTTT. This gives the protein CASSLMNTGELFF.

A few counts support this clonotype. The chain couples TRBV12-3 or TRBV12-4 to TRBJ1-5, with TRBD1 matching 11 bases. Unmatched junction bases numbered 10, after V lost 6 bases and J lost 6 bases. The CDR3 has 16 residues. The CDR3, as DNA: TGTGCCAGCAGCCCCGGGACAGGGGGAAATATTCAGCCCCAGCATTTT. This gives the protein CASSPGTGGNIQPQHF.

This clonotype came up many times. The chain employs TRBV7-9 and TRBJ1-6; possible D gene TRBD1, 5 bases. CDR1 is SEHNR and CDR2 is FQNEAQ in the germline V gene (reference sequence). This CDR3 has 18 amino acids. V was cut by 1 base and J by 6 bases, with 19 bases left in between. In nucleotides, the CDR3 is TGTGCCAGCAGCTTAGTAGGCGGGGGTAGCCTTATTAATTCACCCCTCCACTTT. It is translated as CASSLVGGGSLINSPLHF.

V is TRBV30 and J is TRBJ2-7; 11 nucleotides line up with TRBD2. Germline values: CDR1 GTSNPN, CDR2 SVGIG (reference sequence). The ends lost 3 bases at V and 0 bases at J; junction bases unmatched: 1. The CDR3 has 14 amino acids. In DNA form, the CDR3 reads TGTGCCTGGAGGGGGACTAGCGGCTCCTACGAGCAGTACTTC. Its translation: CAWRGTSGSYEQYF. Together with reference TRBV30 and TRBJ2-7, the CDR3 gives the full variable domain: SQTIHQWPATLVQPVGSPLSLECTVEGTSNPNLYWYRQAAGRGLQLLFYSVGIGQISSEVPQNLSASRPQDRQFILSSKKLLLSDSGFYLCAWRGTSGSYEQYFGPGTRLTVT.

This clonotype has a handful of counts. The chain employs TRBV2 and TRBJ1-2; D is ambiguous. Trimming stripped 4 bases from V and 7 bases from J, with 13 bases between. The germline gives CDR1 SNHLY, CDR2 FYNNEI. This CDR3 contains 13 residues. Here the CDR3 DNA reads TGTGCCAGCAGTGCCGAGAGCGATAGTGGCTACACCTTC. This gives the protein CASSAESDSGYTF. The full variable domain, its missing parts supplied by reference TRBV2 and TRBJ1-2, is EPEVTQTPSHQVTQMGQEVILRCVPISNHLYFYWYRQILGQKVEFLVSFYNNEISEKSEIFDDQFSVERPDGSNFTLKIRSTKLEDSAMYFCASSAESDSGYTFGSGTRLTVV.

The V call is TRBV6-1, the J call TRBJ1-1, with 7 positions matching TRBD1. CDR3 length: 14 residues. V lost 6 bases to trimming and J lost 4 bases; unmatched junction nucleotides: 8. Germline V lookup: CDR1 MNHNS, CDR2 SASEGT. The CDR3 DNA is TGTGCCAGCAGCAAAGGGGGCCGTAGCACTGAAGCTTTCTTT. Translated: CASSKGGRSTEAFF.

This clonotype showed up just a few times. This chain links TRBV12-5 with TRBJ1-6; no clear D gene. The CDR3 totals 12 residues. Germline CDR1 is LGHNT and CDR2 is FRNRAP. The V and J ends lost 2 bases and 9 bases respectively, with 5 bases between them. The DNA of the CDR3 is TGTGCTAGTGGTTTGACTGTTTCACCCCTCCACTTT. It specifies CASGLTVSPLHF. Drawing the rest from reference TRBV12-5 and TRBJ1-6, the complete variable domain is DARVTQTPRHKVTEMGQEVTMRCQPILGHNTVFWYRQTMMQGLELLAYFRNRAPLDDSGMPKDRFSAEMPDATLATLKIQPSEPRDSAVYFCASGLTVSPLHFGNGTRLTVT.

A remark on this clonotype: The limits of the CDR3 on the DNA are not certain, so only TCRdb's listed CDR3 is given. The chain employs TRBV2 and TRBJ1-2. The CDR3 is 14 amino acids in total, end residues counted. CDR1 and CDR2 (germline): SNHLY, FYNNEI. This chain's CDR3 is CACSVDEGGYGYTF.

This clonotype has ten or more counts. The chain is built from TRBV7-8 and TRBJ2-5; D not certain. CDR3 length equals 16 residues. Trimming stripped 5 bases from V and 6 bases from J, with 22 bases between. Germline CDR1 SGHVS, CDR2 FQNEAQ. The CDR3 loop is CASSEPPWVSAQTQYF. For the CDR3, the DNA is TGTGCCAGCAGCGAACCACCGTGGGTCTCTGCCCAGACCCAGTACTTC.

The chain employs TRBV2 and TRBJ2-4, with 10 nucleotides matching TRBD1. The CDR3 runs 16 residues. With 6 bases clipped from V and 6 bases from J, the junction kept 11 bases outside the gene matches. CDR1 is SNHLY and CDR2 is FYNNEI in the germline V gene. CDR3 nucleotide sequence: TGTGCCAGCAGCGAAATGGGGACAGGGGCGGGAAACATTCAGTACTTC. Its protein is CASSEMGTGAGNIQYF.

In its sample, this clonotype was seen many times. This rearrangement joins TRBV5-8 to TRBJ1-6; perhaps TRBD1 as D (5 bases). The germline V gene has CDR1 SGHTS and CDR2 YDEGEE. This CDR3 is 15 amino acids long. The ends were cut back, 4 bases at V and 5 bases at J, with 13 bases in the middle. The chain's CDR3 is CASSPWTGDNSPLHF. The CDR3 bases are TGTGCCAGCAGCCCCTGGACGGGGGATAATTCACCCCTCCACTTT.

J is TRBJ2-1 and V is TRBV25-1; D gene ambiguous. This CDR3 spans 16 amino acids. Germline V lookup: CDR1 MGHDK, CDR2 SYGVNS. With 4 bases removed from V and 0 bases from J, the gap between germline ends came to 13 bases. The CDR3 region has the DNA TGTGCCAGCAGTGCTAGTGGCACGAGCTCCTACAATGAGCAGTTCTTC. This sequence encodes CASSASGTSSYNEQFF.

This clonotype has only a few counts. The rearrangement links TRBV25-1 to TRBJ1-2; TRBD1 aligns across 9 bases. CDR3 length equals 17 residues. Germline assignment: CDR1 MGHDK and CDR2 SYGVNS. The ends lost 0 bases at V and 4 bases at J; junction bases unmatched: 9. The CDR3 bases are TGTGCCAGCAGTGAATACAATTCCGGGACAGGGTTCTATGGCTACACCTTC. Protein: CASSEYNSGTGFYGYTF.

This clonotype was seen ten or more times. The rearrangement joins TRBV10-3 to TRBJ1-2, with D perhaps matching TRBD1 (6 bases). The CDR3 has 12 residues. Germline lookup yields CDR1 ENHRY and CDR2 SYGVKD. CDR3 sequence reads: CGIGGGADGYTF. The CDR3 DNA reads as TGTGGGATCGGGGGGGGGGCTGATGGCTACACCTTC.

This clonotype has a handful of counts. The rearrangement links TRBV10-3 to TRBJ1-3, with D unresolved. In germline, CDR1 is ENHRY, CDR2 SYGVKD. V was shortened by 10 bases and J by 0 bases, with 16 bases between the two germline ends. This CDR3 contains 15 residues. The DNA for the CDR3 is TGTGCCACGAAACCGGACGGACTCTCTGGAAACACCATATATTTT. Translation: CATKPDGLSGNTIYF.

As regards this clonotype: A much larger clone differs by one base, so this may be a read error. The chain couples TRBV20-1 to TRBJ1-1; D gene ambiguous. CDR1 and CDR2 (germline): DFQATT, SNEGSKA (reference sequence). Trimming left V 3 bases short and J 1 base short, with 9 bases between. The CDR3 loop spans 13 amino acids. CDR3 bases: TGCAGTGCTAGGGGAGTTTCGAACACTGAAGCTTTCTTT. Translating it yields CSARGVSNTEAFF.

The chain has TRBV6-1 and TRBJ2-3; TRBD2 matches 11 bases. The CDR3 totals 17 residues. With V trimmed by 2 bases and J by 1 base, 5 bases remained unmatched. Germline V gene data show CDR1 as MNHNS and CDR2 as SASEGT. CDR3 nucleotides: TGTGCCAGCAGTGAACAGACTAGCGGGGTTGGCACAGATACGCAGTATTTT. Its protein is CASSEQTSGVGTDTQYF.

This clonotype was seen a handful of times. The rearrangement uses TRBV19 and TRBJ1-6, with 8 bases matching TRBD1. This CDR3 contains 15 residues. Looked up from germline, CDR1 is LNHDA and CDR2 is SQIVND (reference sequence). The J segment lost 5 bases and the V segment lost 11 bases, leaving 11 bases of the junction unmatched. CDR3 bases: TGTGCCTGGAGTGTGGTGGACAGGGATAATTCACCCCTCCACTTT. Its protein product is CAWSVVDRDNSPLHF. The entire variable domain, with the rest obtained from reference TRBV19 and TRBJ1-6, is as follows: DGGITQSPKYLFRKEGQNVTLSCEQNLNHDAMYWYRQDPGQGLRLIYYSQIVNDFQKGDIAEGYSVSREKKESFPLTVTSAQKNPTAFYLCAWSVVDRDNSPLHFGNGTRLTVT.

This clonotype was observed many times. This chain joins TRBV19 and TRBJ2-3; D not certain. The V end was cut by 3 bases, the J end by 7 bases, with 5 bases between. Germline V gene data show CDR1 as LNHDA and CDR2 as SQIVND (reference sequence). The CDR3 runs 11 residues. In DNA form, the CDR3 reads TGTGCCAGTAGTATTGGGCATACGCAGTATTTT. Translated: CASSIGHTQYF.

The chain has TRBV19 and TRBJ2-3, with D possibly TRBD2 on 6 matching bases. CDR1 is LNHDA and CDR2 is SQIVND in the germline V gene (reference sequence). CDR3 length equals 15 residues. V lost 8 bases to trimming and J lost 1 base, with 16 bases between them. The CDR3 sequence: CASDNSGGGTDTQYF. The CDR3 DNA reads TGTGCCAGTGACAATAGCGGAGGGGGCACAGATACGCAGTATTTT. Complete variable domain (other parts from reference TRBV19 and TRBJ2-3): DGGITQSPKYLFRKEGQNVTLSCEQNLNHDAMYWYRQDPGQGLRLIYYSQIVNDFQKGDIAEGYSVSREKKESFPLTVTSAQKNPTAFYLCASDNSGGGTDTQYFGPGTRLTVL.